Here is one T cell receptor (beta chain) with its context. Its antigen is not yet known. No clone much larger than this one lies a single base away; base qualities are absent. V gives up 3 bases and J gives up 13 bases, and the segment between their germline ends measures 16 bases. There are 14 amino acids in the CDR3, from cysteine to phenylalanine inclusive. The DNA shown is the 42-base CDR3, in frame from base 1. CDR1 and CDR2 (SNHLY, FYNNEI) derive from the germline V gene. TCR beta VDJ combination and CDR3 sequence profiling used genomic DNA as the template. An Illumina HiSeq 2000 was the platform used for TCR repertoire sequencing. The paper's processing steps were these. TRBV/TRBJ rearrangement plots, CDR3 size and DJ length profiles, and Simpson's diversity index were used to evaluate the repertoires. Whichever DNA sequence was most abundant in the deep sequencing data was defined as the immunodominant clone. CDR3 amino acid sequences were checked for sharing across subjects and were also compared against the VDJdb database and published repertoires. TCRdb's own reprocessing of the public reads used fastp at Q25 and MiXCR and kept productive beta chains. Rows matching on CDR3 protein sequence are summarized as one entry with the most common DNA and genes. TCRdb, not the original authors, processed these V and J calls. The sample has some 200,000 distinct CDR3 sequences on record, approximately 48% of them singletons. The top ten clonotypes cover around 9.7% of the sample.

Patients chosen for sequencing had shown expansion of CD8+CD57+ cells by flow cytometry. Severe acquired aplastic anemia was diagnosed in all patients according to International Study of Aplastic Anemia and Agranulocytosis and Camitta criteria. At the time blood was sampled, none of the patients had received any therapy. In this study, sorted CD4+ and CD8+ T cells from the blood of healthy subjects and of severe aplastic anemia patients had their TCR repertoires deep-sequenced. Patients were enrolled under clinicaltrials.gov protocols 00001620, 01623167, 00001397, 00071045, 00081523 and 00961064 in the USA. Ficoll-Paque density gradient centrifugation was used to isolate peripheral blood mononuclear cells. CD4+ and CD8+ T cells were sorted by FACS or magnetic beads before DNA extraction. This specimen belongs to a study of CD8+CD57+ T cells in acquired aplastic anemia (dated by TCRdb to between 2018 and 2020). Regarding the study in general: On average, sorted CD4+ and CD8+ cells yielded around 3.5 ug of extracted DNA, with a range of roughly 0.18 to 30 ug. CD8+CD57+ expansion was defined as a frequency above the mean frequency observed in healthy subjects. Study-wide conclusions, independent of this receptor: Around 28 CD8+ CDR3 sequences were found to be shared between patients and controls, but these sequences appeared to be highly expressed in patients and within the immunodominant clones of the patients. CD8+ Simpson's diversity did not differ significantly between patients and healthy controls (P=0.060).

The sample comprised sorted CD4+, CD8+, or CD8+CD57+ T cells (not recorded which) from PBMCs. Recombination connected TRBV2 to TRBJ1-6, and possibly TRBD1, on 6 matching bases. The TCR sequence derives from a human donor with aplastic anemia. The CDR3 region reads CASSEDSPDAPLHF. Read as DNA, the sequence is TGTGCCAGCAGTGAGGACAGCCCGGACGCCCCCCTCCACTTT.